Following are 5 T cell receptor beta chains from one sample sequenced in a study of patients and donors after allogeneic stem cell transplantation. From the RT-PCR reads, TCRdb called clonotypes with MiXCR, one entry per CDR3 protein. Altogether about a million distinct CDR3 sequences are present, more than 15% being singletons, with the ten largest covering around 6%. The specimen sequenced was blood, either unsorted or a sorted T cell fraction (not recorded which). These receptors all come from a human donor who was either an allogeneic HSCT recipient or a stem cell or donor lymphocyte infusion donor (not recorded which). It is not recorded whose cells these are; they may come from a transplant donor.

This clonotype has more than one count but fewer than ten. The genes are TRBV6-1 and TRBJ1-2; D call uncertain. Germline V CDR1 and CDR2: MNHNS, SASEGT. The V end lost 2 bases, the J end lost 3 bases, and 7 bases lay between the germline ends. The CDR3 runs to 13 residues. The DNA of the CDR3 is TGTGCCAGCAGTGAATCGGATTACTATGGCTACACCTTC. Translating it yields CASSESDYYGYTF.

The rearrangement joins TRBV9 to TRBJ2-7; 9 positions match TRBD2. The ends lost 3 bases at V and 2 bases at J; junction bases unmatched: 12. This CDR3 region has 17 residues. Looked up from germline, CDR1 is SGDLS and CDR2 is YYNGEE. This chain's CDR3 is CASSDNPRTSEPYEQYF. DNA for the CDR3: TGTGCCAGCAGCGATAATCCCCGGACTAGCGAACCCTACGAGCAGTACTTC. Looking up the rest from reference TRBV9 and TRBJ2-7 gives the full variable domain: DSGVTQTPKHLITATGQRVTLRCSPRSGDLSVYWYQQSLDQGLQFLIQYYNGEERAKGNILERFSAQQFPDLHSELNLSSLELGDSALYFCASSDNPRTSEPYEQYFGPGTRLTVT.

This clonotype was picked up a small number of times. The V and J genes are TRBV7-2 and TRBJ2-1, with a tentative D call TRBD2 (7 bases). Germline loops: CDR1 SGHTA, CDR2 FQGNSA. The CDR3 is 15 amino acids. With 2 bases removed from V and 7 bases from J, the gap between germline ends came to 15 bases. The CDR3: CASSLSAGRGNEQFF. CDR3 DNA: TGTGCCAGCAGCTTATCGGCAGGGAGGGGGAATGAGCAGTTCTTC.

This clonotype appeared a single time. The J gene is TRBJ1-2, the V gene TRBV6-1; D is uncertain. Germline-derived CDR1 and CDR2 are MNHNS and SASEGT. Trimming cost V 8 bases and J 4 bases, with 14 bases left between them. The CDR3 spans 13 residues. The CDR3, as DNA: TGTGCCAGCGCTAATGTGGGAATCTATGGCTACACCTTC. It codes for CASANVGIYGYTF.

The chain is built from TRBV21-1 and TRBJ1-4; the table's D call, TRBD1, was not checked against the DNA. TRBV21-1 is noted as a pseudogene. This CDR3 region has 20 residues. CDR3 nucleotides: TGTGCCAGCAGCAAAGCTCGGGACAGGGTATTCGTGCTGGATAATGAAAAACTGTTTTTT. Protein product: CASSKARDRVFVLDNEKLFF.